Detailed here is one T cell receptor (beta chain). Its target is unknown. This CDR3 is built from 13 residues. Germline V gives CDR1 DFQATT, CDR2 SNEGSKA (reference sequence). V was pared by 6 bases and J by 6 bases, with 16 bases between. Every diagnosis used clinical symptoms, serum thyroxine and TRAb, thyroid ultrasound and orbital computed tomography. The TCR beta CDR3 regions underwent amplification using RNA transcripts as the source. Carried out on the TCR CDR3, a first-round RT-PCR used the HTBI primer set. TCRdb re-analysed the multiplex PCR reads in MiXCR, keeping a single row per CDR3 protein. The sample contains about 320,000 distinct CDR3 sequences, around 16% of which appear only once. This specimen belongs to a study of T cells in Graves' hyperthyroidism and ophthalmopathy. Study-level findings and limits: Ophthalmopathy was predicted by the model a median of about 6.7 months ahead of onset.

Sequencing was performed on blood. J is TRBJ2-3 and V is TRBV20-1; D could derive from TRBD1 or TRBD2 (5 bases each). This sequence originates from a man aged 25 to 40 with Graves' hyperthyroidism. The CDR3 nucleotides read TGCAGTGCCCGGGGACCTCCCTCGGATACGCAGTATTTT. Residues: CSARGPPSDTQYF.